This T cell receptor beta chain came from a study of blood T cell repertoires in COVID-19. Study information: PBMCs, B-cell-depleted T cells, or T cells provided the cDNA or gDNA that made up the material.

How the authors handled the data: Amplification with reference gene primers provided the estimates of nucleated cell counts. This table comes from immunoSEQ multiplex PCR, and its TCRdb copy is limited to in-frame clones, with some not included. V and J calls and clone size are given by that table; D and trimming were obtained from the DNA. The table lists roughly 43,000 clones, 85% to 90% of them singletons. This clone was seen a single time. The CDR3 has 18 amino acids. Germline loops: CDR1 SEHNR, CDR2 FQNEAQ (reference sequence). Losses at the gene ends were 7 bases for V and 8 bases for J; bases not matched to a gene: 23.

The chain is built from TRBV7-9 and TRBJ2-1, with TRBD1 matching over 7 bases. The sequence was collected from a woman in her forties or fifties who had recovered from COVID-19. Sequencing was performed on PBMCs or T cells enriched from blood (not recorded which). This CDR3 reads CASTPGGWAPGVTDEQFF. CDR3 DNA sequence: TGTGCCAGCACCCCAGGGGGTTGGGCCCCTGGGGTTACGGATGAGCAGTTCTTC.